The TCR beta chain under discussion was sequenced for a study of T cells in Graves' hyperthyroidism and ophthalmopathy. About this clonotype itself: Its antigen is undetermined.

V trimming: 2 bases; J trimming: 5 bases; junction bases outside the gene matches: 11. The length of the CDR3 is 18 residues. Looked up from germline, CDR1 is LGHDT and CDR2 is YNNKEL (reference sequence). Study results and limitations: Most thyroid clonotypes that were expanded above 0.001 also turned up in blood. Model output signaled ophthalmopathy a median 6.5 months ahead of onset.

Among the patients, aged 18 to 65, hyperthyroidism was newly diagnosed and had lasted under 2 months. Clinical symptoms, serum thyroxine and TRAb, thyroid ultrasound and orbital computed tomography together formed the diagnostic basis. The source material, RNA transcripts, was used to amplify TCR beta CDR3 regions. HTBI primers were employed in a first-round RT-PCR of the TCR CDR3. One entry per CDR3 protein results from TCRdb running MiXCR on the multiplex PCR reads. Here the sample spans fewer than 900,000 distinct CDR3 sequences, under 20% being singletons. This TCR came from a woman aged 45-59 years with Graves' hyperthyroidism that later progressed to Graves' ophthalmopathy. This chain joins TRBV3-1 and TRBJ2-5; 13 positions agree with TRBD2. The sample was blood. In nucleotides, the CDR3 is TGTGCCAGCAGCCAATACGGGACTAGCGGGGACGTAGTCGAGACCCAGTACTTC. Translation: CASSQYGTSGDVVETQYF.